The 26 T cell receptor beta chains below were found in one sample sequenced in a study of sequential checkpoint blockade in melanoma. Here immunoSEQ multiplex PCR was the method, and the copy in TCRdb shows in-frame clones only, minus some. The sample lists tens of thousands of clones; 30% to 40% were seen once. Treatment in this sample: randomized to nivolumab then ipilimumab (arm A) or the reverse (arm B). Sequencing used tumor tissue (inferred from file names), obtained from a patient given nivolumab and ipilimumab in sequence. Receptors were obtained from a human donor with melanoma.

The chain joins TRBV30 to TRBJ1-1; maybe TRBD1 (6 bases). Germline loops: CDR1 GTSNPN, CDR2 SVGIG (reference sequence). V was pared by 4 bases and J by 2 bases, with 14 bases between. The CDR3 is 14 amino acids. Here the CDR3 reads CAWTPQGINTEAFF. CDR3 bases: TGTGCCTGGACGCCTCAGGGGATTAACACTGAAGCTTTCTTT.

At least ten counts were recorded for this clone. The chain is built from TRBV11-3 and TRBJ1-2; 8 nucleotides line up with TRBD1. V lost 5 bases and J lost 0; bases outside the gene matches: 2. Per germline, CDR1 SGHNT and CDR2 YENEEA. This CDR3 spans 14 amino acids. The CDR3 bases are TGTGCCAGCAGCCCGGGACAGGCTAACTATGGCTACACCTTC. Residues: CASSPGQANYGYTF.

In its sample, this clone was seen a few times. The rearrangement links TRBV6-8 to TRBJ2-1, with D uncertain. Trimming left V 10 bases short and J 6 bases short, with 19 bases between. Germline CDR1 MNHGY, CDR2 SAAAGT. This CDR3 has 14 residues. The CDR3 loop is CAISPGQAFNEQFF. CDR3 bases: TGTGCCATATCCCCGGGCCAGGCGTTCAATGAGCAGTTCTTC.

The chain joins TRBV5-1 to TRBJ2-2; D is uncertain. Germline CDR1 and CDR2: SGHRS and YFSETQ. The length of the CDR3 is 14 residues. The ends were cut back, 5 bases at V and 6 bases at J, with 14 bases in the middle. CDR3: CASRRRSEAGELFF. DNA for the CDR3: TGCGCCAGCAGACGTCGTTCGGAAGCCGGGGAGCTGTTTTTT.

V is TRBV30 and J is TRBJ1-5; D not certain. The CDR3 consists of 15 residues. Trimming removed 3 bases from V and 4 bases from J, with 16 bases in between. Germline CDR1 reads GTSNPN; CDR2 reads SVGIG (reference sequence). The CDR3 region has the DNA TGTGCCTGGAGCCGTGAGGACTTCCGAAATCAGCCCCAGCATTTT. Residues: CAWSREDFRNQPQHF.

There are many counts of this clone. The V and J genes are TRBV11-3 and TRBJ1-5; the D gene is possibly TRBD1 (5 bases). This CDR3 has 15 residues. Trimming removed 5 bases from V and 4 bases from J, with 15 bases in between. Germline V gene data show CDR1 as SGHNT and CDR2 as YENEEA. The CDR3 region is CASSPWGDRNQPQHF. Written as DNA, the CDR3 is TGTGCCAGCAGCCCTTGGGGCGACCGAAATCAGCCCCAGCATTTT.

The rearrangement uses TRBV28 and TRBJ2-5, with 8 bases that match TRBD1. V shed 1 base, J shed 4 bases, and the junction held 5 bases outside the gene matches. Germline CDR1 reads MDHEN; CDR2 reads SYDVKM. This CDR3 is built from 15 residues. CDR3: CASSLLGTGRETQYF. The CDR3 DNA is TGTGCCAGCAGTTTATTGGGGACAGGCAGAGAGACCCAGTACTTC.

This clone was observed a handful of times. The genes are TRBV6-8 and TRBJ2-1; 7 positions agree with TRBD2. The CDR3 is 13 amino acids. Germline values: CDR1 MNHGY, CDR2 SAAAGT. The junction had 9 bases not matched to a gene; V was cut back by 6 bases and J by 10 bases. The CDR3 protein is CASSPNQRGEQFF. DNA of the CDR3: TGTGCCAGCAGCCCTAATCAGCGGGGCGAGCAGTTCTTC.

This clone was seen ten or more times. This chain connects TRBV11-3 to TRBJ2-6; D is unresolved. The V gene lost 2 bases and the J gene lost 2 bases, with 7 bases spanning the gap. This CDR3 comprises 15 residues. Looked up from germline, CDR1 is SGHNT and CDR2 is YENEEA. The CDR3 DNA follows: TGTGCCAGCAGCTTACCTGGTACTGGGGCCAACGTCCTGACTTTC. Protein: CASSLPGTGANVLTF.

This chain uses TRBV28 with TRBJ1-1; D ambiguous. CDR3 length: 14 amino acids. Germline loops: CDR1 MDHEN, CDR2 SYDVKM. V lost 2 bases, J lost 0 bases, and 7 bases lay in between. The CDR3 DNA follows: TGTGCCAGCAGTTTAGTACAATTGAACACTGAAGCTTTCTTT. It codes for CASSLVQLNTEAFF.

This clone showed up just a few times. V usage is TRBV6-8 and J usage is TRBJ2-3; 8 bases are a match to TRBD2. This CDR3 region has 18 residues. Losses at the gene ends were 5 bases for V and 0 bases for J; bases not matched to a gene: 13. Per the germline V gene, CDR1 is MNHGY and CDR2 is SAAAGT. Written as DNA, the CDR3 is TGTGCCAGCAGTGAGTTTGCGGGAGGAAAACCTAGCACAGATACGCAGTATTTT. Translation: CASSEFAGGKPSTDTQYF.

The chain recombines TRBV18 with TRBJ2-5; TRBD2 matches at 9 bases. The germline gives CDR1 KGHSH, CDR2 LQKENI. The CDR3 contains 15 residues. The V and J ends lost 3 bases and 2 bases, in that order; junction bases with no gene match: 4. The CDR3 loop is CASSPRGGVQETQYF. DNA of the CDR3: TGTGCCAGCTCACCCCGCGGGGGGGTTCAAGAGACCCAGTACTTC.

This clone was recorded a few times. The V gene is TRBV9, the J gene TRBJ2-3; no firm D call. The CDR3 has 12 amino acids. V was trimmed by 5 bases and J by 2 bases, leaving 6 bases between them. Germline V CDR1 and CDR2: SGDLS, YYNGEE. DNA for the CDR3: TGTGCCAGCAGGGGAACCACAGATACGCAGTATTTT. It yields the protein CASRGTTDTQYF.

This clone was counted a few times. The gene calls are TRBV19 and TRBJ1-5; tentative D call: TRBD1 (5 bases). V shed 7 bases and J shed 6 bases, with 19 bases lying between them. Germline V gives CDR1 LNHDA, CDR2 SQIVND (reference sequence). The CDR3 runs to 15 residues. The CDR3 bases are TGTGCCAGTACCCCCTCGGGGGAATCAGGTCAGCCCCAGCATTTT. Protein product: CASTPSGESGQPQHF.

This chain joins TRBV19 and TRBJ1-2; possibly TRBD1 for D (5 bases). The germline V and J ends were trimmed by 1 base and 6 bases, with 15 bases remaining between them. This CDR3 is 15 amino acids long. Per germline, CDR1 LNHDA and CDR2 SQIVND (reference sequence). The CDR3 is CASSIVFGGTDGYTF. DNA for the CDR3: TGTGCCAGTAGTATAGTCTTCGGGGGGACGGATGGCTACACCTTC.

Many counts were recorded for this clone. The chain links TRBV11-3 to TRBJ2-7, with D maybe TRBD2 (5 bases). Germline assignment: CDR1 SGHNT and CDR2 YENEEA. This CDR3 spans 15 amino acids. V lost 5 bases and J lost 0, with 14 bases in between. The CDR3 here is CASSQSAAVSYEQYF. CDR3 nucleotides: TGTGCCAGCAGCCAAAGCGCAGCGGTCTCCTACGAGCAGTACTTC.

V and J are TRBV10-3 and TRBJ2-7; 14 positions agree with TRBD2. Unmatched junction bases numbered 10, after V lost 0 bases and J lost 3 bases. This CDR3 spans 19 amino acids. Germline assignment: CDR1 ENHRY and CDR2 SYGVKD. The DNA for the CDR3 is TGTGCCATCAGTGAGTCGACTAGCGGGAGGGCCTCTCATAACTACGAGCAGTACTTC. This sequence encodes CAISESTSGRASHNYEQYF.

This clone occurred once. V usage is TRBV25-1 and J usage is TRBJ1-5; D call uncertain. V was shortened by 5 bases and J by 0 bases, with 17 bases between the two germline ends. Germline V gene data show CDR1 as MGHDK and CDR2 as SYGVNS. The CDR3 spans 17 residues. This chain's CDR3 is CASSRRCSEDSNQPQHF. The DNA for the CDR3 is TGTGCCAGCAGTAGGAGGTGTTCAGAGGATAGCAATCAGCCCCAGCATTTT.

This clone was detected only a few times. The chain links TRBV6-8 to TRBJ2-3, with 7 positions matching TRBD1. Germline assignment: CDR1 MNHGY and CDR2 SAAAGT. This CDR3 has 16 amino acids. Trimming took 3 bases from V and 5 from J; bases not matched to a gene: 11. The CDR3 DNA reads as TGTGCCAGCAGTTATGAGGACAGGCTGGGGCTAGATACGCAGTATTTT. Its protein is CASSYEDRLGLDTQYF.

This chain uses TRBV29-1 with TRBJ2-5; TRBD1 agrees at 10 bases. V shed 4 bases and J 4 bases; nucleotides not matched to a gene: 6. Germline V gene sequence: CDR1 SQVTM, CDR2 ANQGSEA. The length of the CDR3 is 14 residues. CDR3 sequence: CSVARQGAGETQYF. CDR3 coding DNA: TGCAGCGTTGCAAGACAGGGGGCTGGAGAGACCCAGTACTTC.

The V gene is TRBV12-2, the J gene TRBJ1-6; the table's D call, TRBD1, has no DNA check behind it. TRBV12-2 is tagged as a pseudogene. This CDR3 contains 20 residues. Here the CDR3 DNA reads TGTGCAAGTCGCCTTCCCCTTTGGGTAGGGGGCGAAAATGATAATTCACCCCTCCACTTT. It specifies CASRLPLWVGGENDNSPLHF.

This clone was detected only a few times. The junction does not match germline at one end; this may be a read error. The genes are TRBV6-8 and TRBJ2-1; 7 positions match TRBD1. The CDR3 runs to 12 residues. Germline CDR1 is MNHGY and CDR2 is SAAAGT. The CDR3: CAISGTGVEQFF. The CDR3 region has the DNA TGTGCCATCAGTGGCACAGGGGTTGAGCAGTTCTTC.

This chain connects TRBV28 to TRBJ1-3, with TRBD1 matching 7 bases. Unmatched junction bases numbered 16, after V lost 5 bases and J lost 3 bases. The CDR3 is 18 residues long. In germline, CDR1 is MDHEN, CDR2 SYDVKM. The CDR3 DNA reads as TGTGCCAGCAGTCTCTTGGCCGGAGAGGGGGCTTTTGGAAACACCATATATTTT. It is translated as CASSLLAGEGAFGNTIYF.

The chain uses TRBV7-8 and TRBJ1-1; D unresolved. Germline lookup yields CDR1 SGHVS and CDR2 FQNEAQ. V was clipped by 1 base and J by 5 bases, with 8 bases between them. The CDR3 sequence is 13 residues long. The CDR3 DNA reads as TGTGCCAGCAGCTTAGTGGCGTTAACTGAAGCTTTCTTT. This codes for CASSLVALTEAFF.

To note about this clone: An end of the junction does not agree with germline; a read error may underlie this. The chain links TRBV7-6 to TRBJ2-5, with 10 bases aligning to TRBD2. The CDR3 is made up of 18 amino acids. The germline V gene has CDR1 SGHVS and CDR2 FNYEAQ. CDR3 in amino acids: CASSFTPGASGGQETQYF. CDR3 DNA: TGTGCTAGCAGCTTCACCCCCGGGGCTAGCGGGGGCCAAGAGACCCAGTACTTC.

This clone showed up just once. V usage is TRBV19 and J usage is TRBJ2-7; 11 nucleotides align to TRBD2. CDR3 length equals 17 residues. V lost 4 bases and J lost 0; bases outside the gene matches: 8. Germline V gene sequence: CDR1 LNHDA, CDR2 SQIVND (reference sequence). CDR3 in amino acids: CASSRGGTSGFSYEQYF. Written as DNA, the CDR3 is TGTGCCAGTAGTAGGGGAGGGACTAGCGGCTTCTCCTACGAGCAGTACTTC.